These T cell receptor beta chains were read from a single sample in a study of OX40 agonist ivuxolimab in advanced cancers. Method: immunoSEQ multiplex PCR; TCRdb's copy keeps in-frame clones and lacks some. The sample contains tens of thousands of clones, about 94% of which appear only once. The sample here was CD4+ or CD8+ T cells sorted from blood, taken in a trial of the OX40 agonist ivuxolimab. The receptors here all came from an adult with an advanced solid tumor such as melanoma, head and neck, liver or kidney cancer. Each CDR3 is given with its conserved first and last residue. The D gene is left open where the match is weak. Clone size is not always given. Where it is, it says once, few, many or a class for expanded clones.

NA,NA,TRBV19,TRBJ2-7,CASSISLGRDEQYF,TGTGCCAGTAGTATTTCGCTCGGCCGGGACGAGCAGTACTTC
NA,NA,TRBV5-5,TRBJ2-7,CASSLVDSPYEQYF,TGTGCCAGCAGCTTGGTGGACTCACCCTACGAGCAGTACTTC
NA,once,TRBV7-8,TRBJ1-2,CASSLGYGVPVDGYTF,TGTGCCAGCAGCTTAGGCTACGGGGTCCCAGTGGATGGCTACACCTTC
TRBD1,few,TRBV6-1,TRBJ1-5,CASSDQEGAGNQPQHF,TGTGCCAGCAGTGATCAGGAGGGGGCAGGGAATCAGCCCCAGCATTTT
NA,NA,TRBV27,TRBJ2-7,CASASGGGHEQYF,TGTGCCTCCGCTTCAGGGGGGGGCCACGAGCAGTACTTC
NA,NA,TRBV19,TRBJ1-1,CASSIGMGALNTEAFF,TGTGCCAGTAGTATAGGAATGGGGGCCCTGAACACTGAAGCTTTCTTT
NA,NA,TRBV4-3,TRBJ2-7,CASSQSLRGYEQYF,TGCGCCAGCAGCCAAAGCTTACGGGGTTACGAGCAGTACTTC
NA,NA,TRBV7-3,TRBJ2-3,CASSPTSSTDTQYF,TGTGCCAGCAGCCCAACCTCTAGCACAGATACGCAGTATTTT
TRBD1,NA,TRBV13,TRBJ2-5,CASSSGNRGETQYF,TGTGCCAGCAGCTCAGGAAACAGGGGGGAGACCCAGTACTTC
NA,NA,TRBV27,TRBJ2-1,CASSSELSSYNEQFF,TGTGCCAGCAGTTCCGAATTAAGCTCCTACAATGAGCAGTTCTTC
TRBD1,NA,TRBV4-1,TRBJ2-7,CASSLLWGQGAGEQYF,TGCGCCAGCAGCCTGCTTTGGGGACAGGGGGCAGGTGAGCAGTACTTC
TRBD1,once,TRBV2,TRBJ1-3,CASRADRASGNTIYF,TGTGCCAGCAGAGCCGACAGGGCCTCTGGAAACACCATATATTTT
NA,NA,TRBV25-1,TRBJ1-4,CATQGFSEKLFF,TGTGCCACCCAGGGGTTTAGTGAAAAACTGTTTTTT
NA,NA,TRBV4-3,TRBJ1-2,CASSPGRQQYYGYTF,TGCGCCAGCAGCCCAGGACGCCAGCAGTACTATGGCTACACCTTC
NA,NA,TRBV28,TRBJ2-7,CASSHLFRVDTYEQYF,TGTGCCAGCAGTCACCTCTTCAGGGTTGATACCTACGAGCAGTACTTC
NA,NA,TRBV30,TRBJ2-7,CAWSIFNDNYEQYF,TGTGCCTGGAGTATTTTTAACGACAACTACGAGCAGTACTTC
NA,NA,TRBV2,TRBJ2-1,CASEGRESYNEQFF,TGTGCCAGCGAAGGGCGGGAAAGTTACAATGAGCAGTTCTTC
NA,NA,TRBV6-6,TRBJ1-5,CASREKGNQPQHF,TGTGCCAGCAGAGAAAAGGGCAATCAGCCCCAGCATTTT
NA,NA,TRBV7-9,TRBJ1-1,CASSPPGVGGTEAFF,TGTGCCAGCAGCCCCCCCGGTGTCGGCGGCACTGAAGCTTTCTTT
TRBD1,NA,TRBV7-3,TRBJ2-7,CASSPGQGDEQYF,TGTGCCAGCAGCCCGGGACAGGGGGACGAGCAGTACTTC
NA,NA,TRBV5-8,TRBJ1-3,CASSPRGDGNTIYF,TGTGCCAGCAGCCCCCGGGGGGATGGAAACACCATATATTTT
NA,once,TRBV6-5,TRBJ2-5,CASSYSRDFFETQYF,TGTGCCAGCAGTTACTCTCGGGATTTTTTTGAGACCCAGTACTTC
NA,NA,TRBV6-5,TRBJ1-5,CASSYSISGPQHF,TGTGCCAGCAGTTACTCTATTTCGGGTCCCCAGCATTTT
TRBD2,NA,TRBV27,TRBJ2-1,CASSSGLAGGPSGEQFF,TGTGCCAGCAGTTCGGGACTAGCGGGGGGGCCGTCCGGGGAGCAGTTCTTC
NA,NA,TRBV18,TRBJ2-1,CASGPGNDEQFF,TGTGCCAGCGGACCGGGAAACGATGAGCAGTTCTTC
TRBD2,NA,TRBV4-3,TRBJ2-7,CASSLFGTSGYEQYF,TGCGCCAGCAGCCTTTTCGGGACTAGCGGCTACGAGCAGTACTTC
NA,NA,TRBV7-2,TRBJ2-7,CASSSLGPSYEQYF,TGTGCCAGCAGCTCGCTCGGGCCCTCCTACGAGCAGTACTTC
NA,NA,TRBV27,TRBJ2-7,CASSFQGGFDEQYF,TGTGCCAGCAGTTTCCAGGGGGGCTTCGACGAGCAGTACTTC
NA,NA,TRBV12-5,TRBJ1-1,CASGLWGTEAFF,TGTGCTAGTGGTTTGTGGGGTACTGAAGCTTTCTTT
NA,NA,TRBV28,TRBJ2-3,CASSPQGSTDTQYF,TGTGCCAGCAGTCCTCAGGGGTCCACAGATACGCAGTATTTT
TRBD1,NA,TRBV4-1,TRBJ2-3,CASSHTTGESTDTQYF,TGCGCCAGCAGCCATACTACAGGGGAGAGCACAGATACGCAGTATTTT
NA,NA,TRBV19,TRBJ2-7,CASTQASGGVEQYF,TGTGCCAGTACCCAGGCCTCAGGTGGGGTGGAGCAGTACTTC
TRBD1,NA,TRBV7-9,TRBJ1-4,CASSLLGGGNEKLFF,TGTGCCAGCAGCTTATTAGGAGGGGGCAACGAAAAACTGTTTTTT
TRBD1,NA,TRBV6-4,TRBJ2-2,CASSDRADTGELFF,TGTGCCAGCTCGGACAGGGCGGACACCGGGGAGCTGTTTTTT
TRBD1,NA,TRBV5-1,TRBJ2-5,CASSHPGQAQETQYF,TGCGCCAGCAGTCATCCGGGACAGGCACAAGAGACCCAGTACTTC
NA,NA,TRBV4-1,TRBJ1-1,CASSPARFLNTEAFF,TGCGCCAGCAGCCCCGCGAGGTTCTTGAACACTGAAGCTTTCTTT
NA,NA,TRBV9,TRBJ2-1,CASSPHDEQFF,TGTGCCAGCAGCCCTCATGATGAGCAGTTCTTC